The next 31 T cell receptor beta chains were all read from a single sample in a study of cytomegalovirus exposure and HLA in healthy donors. PCR involved 60 Vbeta and 13 Jbeta primers. Profiling relied on immunoSEQ multiplex PCR, and the TCRdb table lists in-frame clones only, not all of them. This table has 100,000 to 150,000 clones, 70% to 80% appearing once. Sample: PBMCs. The receptors originated from a man in his fifties or sixties in good health and CMV-seronegative.

The chain links TRBV30 to TRBJ1-6, with a weak D call TRBD1 (6 bases). CDR3 length: 15 residues. CDR1 is GTSNPN and CDR2 is SVGIG in the germline V gene (reference sequence). Trimming left V 4 bases short and J 0 bases short, with 10 bases between. The CDR3 coding sequence is TGTGCCTGGAAGGAGGACAGCTCCTATAATTCACCCCTCCACTTT. This sequence encodes CAWKEDSSYNSPLHF.

The chain joins TRBV5-4 to TRBJ1-4, with 7 bases identical to TRBD1. The CDR3 has 14 amino acids. V gave up 5 bases and J gave up 6 bases; unmatched junction bases: 7. CDR1 and CDR2 from the germline V gene are SGHNT and YYREEE (reference sequence). DNA for the CDR3: TGTGCCAGCAGAGGTGACAGGGAGGATGAAAAACTGTTTTTT. It yields the protein CASRGDREDEKLFF. Looking up the rest from reference TRBV5-4 and TRBJ1-4 gives the full variable domain: ETGVTQSPTHLIKTRGQQVTLRCSSQSGHNTVSWYQQALGQGPQFIFQYYREEENGRGNFPPRFSGLQFPNYSSELNVNALELDDSALYLCASRGDREDEKLFFGSGTQLSVL.

This clone was found a few times. The V gene is TRBV5-6, the J gene TRBJ2-3; D call uncertain. The ends were cut back, 6 bases at V and 4 bases at J, with 9 bases in the middle. This CDR3 region has 12 residues. The germline gives CDR1 SGHDT, CDR2 YYEEEE. The CDR3 region is CASTTYPDTQYF. The CDR3 DNA reads as TGTGCCAGCACCACCTATCCAGATACGCAGTATTTT.

The V call is TRBV7-9, the J call TRBJ1-2; 7 nucleotides agree with TRBD1. This CDR3 region has 14 residues. Per the germline V gene, CDR1 is SEHNR and CDR2 is FQNEAQ (reference sequence). After removal of 6 bases from V and 0 bases from J, the junction contained 4 bases not matched to a gene. This chain's CDR3 is CASSWTGTNYGYTF. The CDR3 nucleotides read TGTGCCAGCAGTTGGACAGGAACTAACTATGGCTACACCTTC.

This chain links TRBV6-6 with TRBJ1-1; 8 bases fit TRBD1. V lost 2 bases, J lost 5 bases, and 4 bases stayed unmatched. The V gene's germline CDR1 is MNHNY and CDR2 SVGAGI (reference sequence). This CDR3 spans 14 amino acids. CDR3 sequence: CASSYSTGGTEAFF. The CDR3 DNA reads as TGTGCCAGCAGTTACAGTACAGGGGGGACTGAAGCTTTCTTT.

This clone was counted only a few times. This chain links TRBV4-3 with TRBJ2-2; TRBD2 matches at 8 bases. CDR3 size: 16 residues. With 2 bases clipped from V and 4 bases from J, the junction kept 6 bases outside the gene matches. CDR1 and CDR2 from the germline V gene are LGHNA and YSLEER. The DNA for the CDR3 is TGCGCCAGCAGCCAAAGTAGCGGGGCTATCACCGGGGAGCTGTTTTTT. It translates to CASSQSSGAITGELFF.

This chain uses TRBV6-5 with TRBJ2-7, with TRBD2 identical over 7 bases. The CDR3 extends over 13 amino acids. Germline V lookup: CDR1 MNHEY, CDR2 SVGAGI. Losses at the gene ends were 7 bases for V and 6 bases for J; bases not matched to a gene: 9. CDR3 region: CASNPGEGSEQYF. In DNA form, the CDR3 reads TGTGCCAGCAATCCGGGGGAGGGGAGCGAGCAGTACTTC.

This clone came up a few times. The chain uses TRBV7-2 and TRBJ1-6; D call uncertain. There are 13 residues in the CDR3. V was cut by 2 bases and J by 6 bases, with 5 bases left in between. The germline gives CDR1 SGHTA, CDR2 FQGNSA. DNA of the CDR3: TGTGCCAGCAGCTTATATTCTAATTCACCCCTCCACTTT. Protein product: CASSLYSNSPLHF.

This chain joins TRBV9 and TRBJ2-5, with TRBD1 matching over 7 bases. This CDR3 contains 15 residues. The J segment lost 4 bases and the V segment lost 3 bases, leaving 9 bases of the junction unmatched. Germline V gene lookup returns CDR1 SGDLS and CDR2 YYNGEE. The chain's CDR3 is CASSAPLGGVETQYF. CDR3 nucleotide sequence: TGTGCCAGCAGCGCTCCTCTAGGGGGCGTAGAGACCCAGTACTTC.

The chain combines TRBV5-8 with TRBJ2-7, with D possibly TRBD1 on 6 matching bases. V was clipped by 0 bases and J by 7 bases, with 17 bases between them. Germline V gene data show CDR1 as SGHTS and CDR2 as YDEGEE. This CDR3 is 15 amino acids long. The CDR3 is CASSLGDNRRWEQYV. The CDR3, as DNA: TGTGCCAGCAGCTTGGGGGACAACCGGCGGTGGGAGCAGTACGTC.

This clone came up once. V gene TRBV10-1 combines with J gene TRBJ2-1; 8 bases are a match to TRBD1. Trimming cost V 4 bases and J 9 bases; bases outside gene matches: 5. Germline assignment: CDR1 WNHNN and CDR2 SYGVQD (reference sequence). This CDR3 comprises 13 residues. CDR3 loop: CASSGKTGAEQFF. The CDR3 DNA reads as TGCGCCAGCAGTGGGAAGACAGGGGCTGAGCAGTTCTTC.

V gene TRBV7-9 combines with J gene TRBJ2-3, with D possibly being TRBD2 (5 bases). V was pared by 5 bases and J by 5 bases, with 11 bases between. The CDR3 has 13 amino acids. Germline CDR1 and CDR2: SEHNR and FQNEAQ (reference sequence). This CDR3 reads CASSPGTRDTQYF. CDR3 coding DNA: TGTGCCAGCAGCCCGGGTACTAGAGATACGCAGTATTTT. Together with reference TRBV7-9 and TRBJ2-3, the CDR3 gives the full variable domain: DTGVSQNPRHKITKRGQNVTFRCDPISEHNRLYWYRQTLGQGPEFLTYFQNEAQLEKSRLLSDRFSAERPKGSFSTLEIQRTEQGDSAMYLCASSPGTRDTQYFGPGTRLTVL.

The chain employs TRBV5-1 and TRBJ2-1; tentatively, D is TRBD1 (5 bases). The CDR3 spans 15 residues. In germline, CDR1 is SGHRS, CDR2 YFSETQ. Trimming took 4 bases from V and 8 from J, leaving 19 bases between them. The CDR3 here is CASSAQGPRPDEQFF. The CDR3 coding sequence is TGCGCCAGCAGCGCCCAGGGCCCTCGTCCCGATGAGCAGTTCTTC.

The chain carries TRBV2 and TRBJ2-2, with D maybe TRBD2 (5 bases). Germline assignment: CDR1 SNHLY and CDR2 FYNNEI. V shed 6 bases and J shed 4 bases, with 9 bases lying between them. The length of the CDR3 is 13 residues. The DNA of the CDR3 is TGTGCCAGCAGACTAGAAGGCACCGGGGAGCTGTTTTTT. Residues: CASRLEGTGELFF.

The table lists this clone with a count of one. The chain carries TRBV11-2 and TRBJ2-1; TRBD2 might be the D (7 bases). V was pared by 5 bases and J by 0 bases, with 14 bases between. Germline CDR1 SGHAT, CDR2 FQNNGV. The CDR3 totals 16 residues. CDR3 in amino acids: CASSPHGGASYNEQFF. The CDR3 region has the DNA TGTGCCAGCAGCCCTCATGGGGGGGCCTCCTACAATGAGCAGTTCTTC.

This clone was seen more than once but under ten times. The chain carries TRBV4-3 and TRBJ2-1, with 9 bases identical to TRBD2. V shed 5 bases and J 9 bases; nucleotides not matched to a gene: 11. The CDR3 extends over 15 amino acids. Per the germline V gene, CDR1 is LGHNA and CDR2 is YSLEER. CDR3 sequence (DNA): TGCGCCAGCAGCAGGGAGGCGGGGGGGCGTATTGAGCAGTTCTTC. Protein sequence: CASSREAGGRIEQFF.

As concerns this clone: The germline gene is not matched at one end of the junction; a read error may be the cause. This chain uses TRBV7-9 with TRBJ1-4, with 7 bases lining up with TRBD1. The CDR3 length is 15 residues. Germline-derived CDR1 and CDR2 are SEHNR and FQNEAQ (reference sequence). The CDR3 DNA is TGTTCCAGCAGCCCCGGACAGGTTCTGGATGAAAAACTGTTTTTT. It specifies CSSSPGQVLDEKLFF. The full variable domain, its missing parts supplied by reference TRBV7-9 and TRBJ1-4, is DTGVSQNPRHKITKRGQNVTFRCDPISEHNRLYWYRQTLGQGPEFLTYFQNEAQLEKSRLLSDRFSAERPKGSFSTLEIQRTEQGDSAMYLCSSSPGQVLDEKLFFGSGTQLSVL.

This clone was detected once. This rearrangement joins TRBV4-1 to TRBJ2-3; 14 bases line up with TRBD2. Looked up from germline, CDR1 is MGHRA and CDR2 is YSYEKL. The V segment lost 8 bases and the J segment 6 bases; nucleotides outside the gene matches: 10. This CDR3 has 16 amino acids. In DNA form, the CDR3 reads TGCGCCAGCGAGGAGATGGGACTAGCGGGGGAGGATACGCAGTATTTT. It specifies CASEEMGLAGEDTQYF.

V and J are TRBV5-1 and TRBJ2-3, with 8 positions matching TRBD2. Germline V gives CDR1 SGHRS, CDR2 YFSETQ. The CDR3 is 15 residues long. With V trimmed by 5 bases and J by 1 base, 6 bases remained unmatched. The CDR3 protein is CASSEASGRTDTQYF. In DNA form, the CDR3 reads TGCGCCAGCAGTGAAGCTAGCGGGCGCACAGATACGCAGTATTTT.

The chain employs TRBV28 and TRBJ2-5; TRBD2 agrees at 9 bases. Germline CDR1 MDHEN, CDR2 SYDVKM. The ends lost 4 bases at V and 5 bases at J; junction bases unmatched: 11. This CDR3 is built from 16 residues. In DNA form, the CDR3 reads TGTGCCAGCAGTTCCCCTGGCGGGGGGGCGGTGGAGACCCAGTACTTC. Translation gives CASSSPGGGAVETQYF.

The V and J genes are TRBV5-1 and TRBJ1-6, with a tentative D call TRBD1 (6 bases). Germline V CDR1 and CDR2: SGHRS, YFSETQ. The germline V and J ends were trimmed by 0 bases and 8 bases, with 12 bases remaining between them. The CDR3 contains 15 residues. CDR3 protein: CASSLGGRRDSPLHF. CDR3 coding DNA: TGCGCCAGCAGCTTGGGGGGGCGCCGTGATTCACCCCTCCACTTT.

The CDR3 reads CASSAGGANTGELFF. The DNA of the CDR3 is TGTGCCAGCAGTGCGGGGGGGGCGAACACCGGGGAGCTGTTTTTT. V gene TRBV6-1 combines with J gene TRBJ2-2, with 8 bases fitting TRBD2. This CDR3 has 15 amino acids. The germline V gene has CDR1 MNHNS and CDR2 SASEGT. Losses at the gene ends were 4 bases for V and 0 bases for J; bases not matched to a gene: 1.

The V gene is TRBV6-1, the J gene TRBJ1-2; 7 nucleotides match TRBD1. With V trimmed by 6 bases and J by 6 bases, 7 bases remained unmatched. CDR3 size: 13 residues. CDR1 is MNHNS, CDR2 SASEGT, per germline. The chain's CDR3 is CASSLRDRDGYTF. CDR3 coding DNA: TGTGCCAGCAGCCTCCGCGACAGGGATGGCTACACCTTC.

The CDR3 nucleotides are TGTGCCAGCAGCTACCGCCGGACTAGCGGGGGGGCTGGGAATGAGCAGTTCTTC. Amino acid sequence: CASSYRRTSGGAGNEQFF. The rearrangement joins TRBV12-1 to TRBJ2-1; the DNA was not compared with TRBD2, the D call given in the table. TRBV12-1 is termed a pseudogene. CDR3 length equals 18 residues.

This chain uses TRBV15 with TRBJ2-3; D unclear. The CDR3 spans 13 residues. V was shortened by 1 base and J by 5 bases, with 7 bases between the two germline ends. Germline V gene data show CDR1 as LNHNV and CDR2 as YYDKDF (reference sequence). Written as DNA, the CDR3 is TGTGCCACCAGCAGAGGTGCGGTAGATACGCAGTATTTT. It yields the protein CATSRGAVDTQYF.

This rearrangement joins TRBV19 to TRBJ1-6; TRBD1 agrees at 9 bases. Trimming cost V 3 bases and J 8 bases; bases outside gene matches: 5. This CDR3 comprises 15 residues. Germline CDR1 is LNHDA and CDR2 is SQIVND (reference sequence). The CDR3 DNA reads as TGTGCCAGTAGTATCATGAGGACAGGGGATTCACCCCTCCACTTT. It encodes CASSIMRTGDSPLHF.

This clone appeared once. The V and J genes are TRBV30 and TRBJ2-7; 7 positions match TRBD1. The CDR3 is 13 residues long. The germline V gene encodes CDR1 GTSNPN and CDR2 SVGIG (reference sequence). J lost 0 bases, V lost 5 bases, and 4 bases had no gene match. The CDR3 nucleotides read TGTGCCTGGGACGGGACAGCCTCCTACGAGCAGTACTTC. It specifies CAWDGTASYEQYF.

The J gene is TRBJ2-5, the V gene TRBV7-8; TRBD2 might be the D (5 bases). Germline CDR1 and CDR2: SGHVS and FQNEAQ. The CDR3 sequence is 14 residues long. V lost 5 bases and J lost 1, with 11 bases in between. CDR3 in amino acids: CASSRGHTQETQYF. The CDR3 DNA follows: TGTGCCAGCAGCCGCGGGCATACCCAAGAGACCCAGTACTTC.

V and J are TRBV7-6 and TRBJ2-7, with D perhaps matching TRBD1 (6 bases). Germline values: CDR1 SGHVS, CDR2 FNYEAQ. Between the trimmed V and J ends, which lost 0 bases and 5 bases, there was a span of 20 bases. CDR3 size: 17 residues. The CDR3 loop reads CASSLAGWQGLVHEQYF. The CDR3 DNA follows: TGTGCCAGCAGCTTAGCGGGTTGGCAGGGGTTGGTCCACGAGCAGTACTTC.

This chain links TRBV19 with TRBJ2-4, with 7 bases identical to TRBD1. J gave up 4 bases and V 10 bases, and 10 bases lay outside the gene matches. The CDR3 spans 14 residues. Germline CDR1 reads LNHDA; CDR2 reads SQIVND (reference sequence). CDR3 sequence reads: CATTSQGEKNIQYF. The DNA for the CDR3 is TGTGCCACCACCTCCCAGGGGGAGAAAAACATTCAGTACTTC.

The J gene is TRBJ2-2, the V gene TRBV5-1; D may be TRBD1 (6 bases). Trimming pared 4 bases from V and 4 bases from J, leaving 17 bases between. Germline V gene lookup returns CDR1 SGHRS and CDR2 YFSETQ. The CDR3 covers 16 residues. CDR3 protein: CASSPDRRVGTGELFF. CDR3 DNA: TGCGCCAGCAGCCCCGACAGGCGGGTCGGCACCGGGGAGCTGTTTTTT.